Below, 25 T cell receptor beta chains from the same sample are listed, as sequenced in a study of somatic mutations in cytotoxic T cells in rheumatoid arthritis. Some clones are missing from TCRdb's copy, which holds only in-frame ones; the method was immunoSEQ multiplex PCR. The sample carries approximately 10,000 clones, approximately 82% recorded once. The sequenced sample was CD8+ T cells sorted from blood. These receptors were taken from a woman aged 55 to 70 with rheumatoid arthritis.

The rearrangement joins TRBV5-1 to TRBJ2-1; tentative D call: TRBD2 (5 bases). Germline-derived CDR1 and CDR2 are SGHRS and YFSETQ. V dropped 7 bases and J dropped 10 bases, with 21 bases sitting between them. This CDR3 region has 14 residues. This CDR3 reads CASSLSGYPKEQFF. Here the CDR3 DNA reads TGCGCCAGCTCCTTGAGCGGCTACCCAAAGGAGCAGTTCTTC. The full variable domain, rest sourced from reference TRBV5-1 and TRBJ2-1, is KAGVTQTPRYLIKTRGQQVTLSCSPISGHRSVSWYQQTPGQGLQFLFEYFSETQRNKGNFPGRFSGRQFSNSRSEMNVSTLELGDSALYLCASSLSGYPKEQFFGPGTRLTVL.

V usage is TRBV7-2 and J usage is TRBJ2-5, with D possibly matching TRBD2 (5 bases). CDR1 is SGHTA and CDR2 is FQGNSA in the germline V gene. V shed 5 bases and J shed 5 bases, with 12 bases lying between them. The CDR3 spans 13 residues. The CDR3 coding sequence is TGTGCCAGCAGCACTGCCCGAGGGGAGACCCAGTACTTC. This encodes CASSTARGETQYF.

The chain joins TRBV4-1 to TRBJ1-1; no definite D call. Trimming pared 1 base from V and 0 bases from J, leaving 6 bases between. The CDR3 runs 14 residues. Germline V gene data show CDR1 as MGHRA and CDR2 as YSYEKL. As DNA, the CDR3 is TGCGCCAGCAGCCAAGGTACAGTGAACACTGAAGCTTTCTTT. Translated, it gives CASSQGTVNTEAFF.

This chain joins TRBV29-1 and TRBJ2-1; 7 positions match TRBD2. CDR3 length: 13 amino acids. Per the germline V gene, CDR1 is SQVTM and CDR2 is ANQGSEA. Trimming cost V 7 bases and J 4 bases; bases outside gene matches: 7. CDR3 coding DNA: TGCAGCGCCGTTCGGGGGGATTACAATGAGCAGTTCTTC. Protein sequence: CSAVRGDYNEQFF.

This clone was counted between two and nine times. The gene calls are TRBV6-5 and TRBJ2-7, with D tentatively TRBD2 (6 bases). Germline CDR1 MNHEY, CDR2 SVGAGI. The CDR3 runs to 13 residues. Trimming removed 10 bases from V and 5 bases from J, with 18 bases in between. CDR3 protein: CATGLPGTNEQYF. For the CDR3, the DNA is TGTGCCACCGGACTACCAGGAACCAACGAGCAGTACTTC.

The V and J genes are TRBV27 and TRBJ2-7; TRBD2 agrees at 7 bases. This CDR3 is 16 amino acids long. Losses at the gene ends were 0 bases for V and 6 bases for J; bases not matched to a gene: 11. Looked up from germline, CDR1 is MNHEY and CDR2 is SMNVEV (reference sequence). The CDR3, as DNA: TGTGCCAGCAGTTTATCGAGGACTAGTCTCTTTTCCGAGCAGTACTTC. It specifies CASSLSRTSLFSEQYF.

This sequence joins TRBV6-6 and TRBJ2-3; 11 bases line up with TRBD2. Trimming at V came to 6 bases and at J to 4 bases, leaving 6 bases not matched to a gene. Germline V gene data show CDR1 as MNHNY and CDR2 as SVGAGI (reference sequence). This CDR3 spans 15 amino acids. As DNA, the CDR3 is TGTGCCAGCAGCGACACTAGCGGGAGTTCAGATACGCAGTATTTT. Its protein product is CASSDTSGSSDTQYF.

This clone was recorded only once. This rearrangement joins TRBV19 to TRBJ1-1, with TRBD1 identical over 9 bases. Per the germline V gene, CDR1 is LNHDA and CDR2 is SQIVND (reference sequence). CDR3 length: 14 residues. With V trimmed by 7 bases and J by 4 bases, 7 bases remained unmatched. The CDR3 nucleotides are TGTGCCAGTAAGTGGGGGACAGGGTCCACTGAAGCTTTCTTT. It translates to CASKWGTGSTEAFF.

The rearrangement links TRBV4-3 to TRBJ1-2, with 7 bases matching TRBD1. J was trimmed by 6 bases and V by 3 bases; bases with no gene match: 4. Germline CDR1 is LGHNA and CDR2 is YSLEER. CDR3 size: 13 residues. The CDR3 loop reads CASSQTGWNGYTF. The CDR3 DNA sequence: TGCGCCAGCAGCCAGACAGGGTGGAATGGCTACACCTTC.

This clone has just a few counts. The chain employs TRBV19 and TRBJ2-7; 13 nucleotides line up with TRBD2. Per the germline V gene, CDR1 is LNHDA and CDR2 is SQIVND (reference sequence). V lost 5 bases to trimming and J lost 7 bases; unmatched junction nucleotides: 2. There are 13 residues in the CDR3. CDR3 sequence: CASSLGLAGEQYF. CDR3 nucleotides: TGTGCCAGTAGTTTGGGACTAGCGGGAGAGCAGTACTTC.

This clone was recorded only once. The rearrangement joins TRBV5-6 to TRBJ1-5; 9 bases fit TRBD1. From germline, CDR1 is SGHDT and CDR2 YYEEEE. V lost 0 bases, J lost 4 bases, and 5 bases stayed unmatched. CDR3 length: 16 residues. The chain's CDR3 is CASSLDGQGLNQPQHF. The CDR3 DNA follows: TGTGCCAGCAGCTTGGATGGACAGGGGCTGAATCAGCCCCAGCATTTT.

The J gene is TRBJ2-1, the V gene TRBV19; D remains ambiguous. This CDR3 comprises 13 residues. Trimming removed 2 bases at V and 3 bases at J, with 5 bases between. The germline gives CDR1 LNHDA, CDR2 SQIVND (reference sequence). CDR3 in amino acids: CASSISSYNEQFF. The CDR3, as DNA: TGTGCCAGTAGTATATCCAGCTACAATGAGCAGTTCTTC.

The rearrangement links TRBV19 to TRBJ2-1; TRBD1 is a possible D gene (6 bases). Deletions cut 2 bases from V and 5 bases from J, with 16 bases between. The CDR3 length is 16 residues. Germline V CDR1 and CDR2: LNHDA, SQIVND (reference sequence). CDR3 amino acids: CASSITGHRRNNEQFF. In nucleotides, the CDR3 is TGTGCCAGTAGTATAACAGGGCACCGACGCAACAATGAGCAGTTCTTC.

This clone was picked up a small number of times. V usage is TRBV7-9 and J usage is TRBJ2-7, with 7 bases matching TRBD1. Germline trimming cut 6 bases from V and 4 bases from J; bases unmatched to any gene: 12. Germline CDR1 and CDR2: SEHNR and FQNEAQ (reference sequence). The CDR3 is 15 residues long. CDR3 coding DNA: TGTGCCAGCAGGCTGGGCCAGACAGGGAAGTACGAGCAGTACTTC. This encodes CASRLGQTGKYEQYF.

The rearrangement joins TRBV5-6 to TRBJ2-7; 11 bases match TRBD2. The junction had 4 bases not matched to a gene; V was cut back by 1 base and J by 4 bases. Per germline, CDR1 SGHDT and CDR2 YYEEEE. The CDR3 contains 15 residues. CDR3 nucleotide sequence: TGTGCCAGCAGCTTGCTGCTAGCGGGAGGTTACGAGCAGTACTTC. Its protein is CASSLLLAGGYEQYF.

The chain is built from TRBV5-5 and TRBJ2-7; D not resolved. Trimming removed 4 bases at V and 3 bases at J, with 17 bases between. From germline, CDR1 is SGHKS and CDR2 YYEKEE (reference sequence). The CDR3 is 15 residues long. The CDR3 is CASSQDIASSYEQYF. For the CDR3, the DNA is TGTGCCAGCAGCCAAGATATAGCCTCGAGCTACGAGCAGTACTTC.

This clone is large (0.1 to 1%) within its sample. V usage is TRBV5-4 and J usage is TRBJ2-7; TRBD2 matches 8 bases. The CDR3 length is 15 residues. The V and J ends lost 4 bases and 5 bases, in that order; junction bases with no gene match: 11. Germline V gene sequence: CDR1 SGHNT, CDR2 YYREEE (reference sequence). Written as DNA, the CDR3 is TGTGCCAGCAGCGGACTTAGCGGGACGGAAAACGAGCAGTACTTC. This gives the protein CASSGLSGTENEQYF.

CDR3 residues: CASSQGYRENEKLFF. The CDR3 nucleotides are TGCGCCAGCAGCCAAGGCTACAGGGAAAATGAAAAACTGTTTTTT. The chain uses TRBV4-3 and TRBJ1-4; a weak D match, TRBD1 (6 bases). CDR1 is LGHNA, CDR2 YSLEER, per germline. The CDR3 extends over 15 amino acids. V was pared by 1 base and J by 5 bases, with 11 bases between.

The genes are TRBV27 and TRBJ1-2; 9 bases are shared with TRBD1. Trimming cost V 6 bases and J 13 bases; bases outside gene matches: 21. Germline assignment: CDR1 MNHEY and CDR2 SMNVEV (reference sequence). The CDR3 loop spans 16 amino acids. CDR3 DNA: TGTGCCAGCAGAGGCCCTACCTCCGGGACAGGGAGGGCCATCACCTTC. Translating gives CASRGPTSGTGRAITF.

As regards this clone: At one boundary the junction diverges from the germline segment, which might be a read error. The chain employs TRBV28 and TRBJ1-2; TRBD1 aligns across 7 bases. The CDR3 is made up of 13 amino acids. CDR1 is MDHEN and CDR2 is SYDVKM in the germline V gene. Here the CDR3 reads CAGRGGQNYGYTF. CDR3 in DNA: TGTGCCGGCAGGGGGGGACAGAACTATGGCTACACCTTC.

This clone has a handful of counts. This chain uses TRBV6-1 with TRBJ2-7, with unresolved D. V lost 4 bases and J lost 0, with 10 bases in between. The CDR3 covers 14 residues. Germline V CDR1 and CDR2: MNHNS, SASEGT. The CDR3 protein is CASSAWSHSYEQYF. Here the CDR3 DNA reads TGTGCCAGCAGTGCCTGGTCACACTCCTACGAGCAGTACTTC.

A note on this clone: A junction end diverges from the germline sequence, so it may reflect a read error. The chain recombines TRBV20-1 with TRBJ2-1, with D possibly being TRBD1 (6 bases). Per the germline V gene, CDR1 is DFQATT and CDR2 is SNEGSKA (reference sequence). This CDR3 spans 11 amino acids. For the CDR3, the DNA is TGCAGTGCTAGTTTGGCAGGGGATTCGGTCTTC. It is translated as CSASLAGDSVF.

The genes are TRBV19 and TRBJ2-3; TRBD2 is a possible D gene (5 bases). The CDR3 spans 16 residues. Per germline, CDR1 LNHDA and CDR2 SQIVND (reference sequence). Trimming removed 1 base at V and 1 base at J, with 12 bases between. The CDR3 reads CASSIGFGSGTDTQYF. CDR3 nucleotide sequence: TGTGCCAGTAGTATAGGTTTCGGTAGCGGCACAGATACGCAGTATTTT.

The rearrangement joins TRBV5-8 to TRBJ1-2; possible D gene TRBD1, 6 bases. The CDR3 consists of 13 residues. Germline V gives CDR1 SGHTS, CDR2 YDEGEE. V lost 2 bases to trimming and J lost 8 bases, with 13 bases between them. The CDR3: CASSFLQGGGYTF. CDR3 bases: TGTGCCAGCAGCTTTTTACAGGGCGGCGGCTACACCTTC. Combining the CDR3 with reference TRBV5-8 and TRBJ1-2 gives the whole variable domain EAGVTQSPTHLIKTRGQQATLRCSPISGHTSVYWYQQALGLGLQFLLWYDEGEERNRGNFPPRFSGRQFPNYSSELNVNALELEDSALYLCASSFLQGGGYTFGSGTRLTVV.

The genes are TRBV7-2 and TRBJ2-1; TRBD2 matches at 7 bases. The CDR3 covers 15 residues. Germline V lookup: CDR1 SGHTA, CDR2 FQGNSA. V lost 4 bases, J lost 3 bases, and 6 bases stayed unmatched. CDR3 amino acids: CASSSLAVLYNEQFF. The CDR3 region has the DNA TGTGCCAGCAGCTCGCTAGCGGTCCTCTACAATGAGCAGTTCTTC.